This TCR beta chain was documented in a study of blood T cell repertoires in COVID-19. The sample holds a few counts of this clone. Across fewer than 25 US areas, participants ranged in age from roughly 18 to 95 years. Clinical histories supplied by participants themselves formed the basis of cohort assignment. CDR3 size: 15 residues. Germline CDR1 SGHRS, CDR2 YFSETQ. V dropped 0 bases and J dropped 9; count of bases not matched to a gene: 3. Authors' data handling: Quantification of nucleated cells was approximated via reference gene primer amplification. Sequencing was performed with immunoSEQ multiplex PCR; in TCRdb, only in-frame clones are kept and a portion is missing. V, J and clone size derive from that table, while D and trimming were established from the DNA sequence. This table holds some 250,000 clones, roughly 89% found once.

This sequence joins TRBV5-1 and TRBJ1-6, with 10 bases lining up with TRBD1. The sequence was obtained from a man aged 40-49 years who had recovered from COVID-19. Specimen: PBMCs or T cells enriched from blood (not recorded which). The CDR3 loop reads CASSLGDRGRSPLHF. The CDR3 nucleotides are TGCGCCAGCAGCTTGGGGGACAGGGGACGTTCACCCCTCCACTTT. Variable domain in full (rest from reference TRBV5-1 and TRBJ1-6): KAGVTQTPRYLIKTRGQQVTLSCSPISGHRSVSWYQQTPGQGLQFLFEYFSETQRNKGNFPGRFSGRQFSNSRSEMNVSTLELGDSALYLCASSLGDRGRSPLHFGNGTRLTVT.